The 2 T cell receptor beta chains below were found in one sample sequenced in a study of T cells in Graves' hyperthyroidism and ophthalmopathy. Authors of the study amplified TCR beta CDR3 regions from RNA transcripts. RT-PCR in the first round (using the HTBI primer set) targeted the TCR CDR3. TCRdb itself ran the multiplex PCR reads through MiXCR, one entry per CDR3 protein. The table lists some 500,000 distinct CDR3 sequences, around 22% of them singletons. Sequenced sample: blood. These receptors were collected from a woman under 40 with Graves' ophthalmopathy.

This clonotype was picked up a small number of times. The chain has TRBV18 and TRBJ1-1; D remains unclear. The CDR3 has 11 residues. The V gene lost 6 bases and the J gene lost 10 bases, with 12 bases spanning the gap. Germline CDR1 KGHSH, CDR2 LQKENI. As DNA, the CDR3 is TGTGCCAGCTCTTCCCCGGGAGGAGCTTTCTTT. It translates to CASSSPGGAFF.

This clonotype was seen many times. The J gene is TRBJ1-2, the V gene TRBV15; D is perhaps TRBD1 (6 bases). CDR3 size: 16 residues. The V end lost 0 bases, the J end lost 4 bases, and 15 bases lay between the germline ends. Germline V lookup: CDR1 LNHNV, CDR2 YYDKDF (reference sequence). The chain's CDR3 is CATSRDSLGGGYGYTF. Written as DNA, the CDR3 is TGTGCCACCAGCAGAGATTCTTTAGGGGGGGGCTATGGCTACACCTTC. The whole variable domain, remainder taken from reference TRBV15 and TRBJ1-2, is DAMVIQNPRYQVTQFGKPVTLSCSQTLNHNVMYWYQQKSSQAPKLLFHYYDKDFNNEADTPDNFQSRRPNTSFCFLDIRSPGLGDTAMYLCATSRDSLGGGYGYTFGSGTRLTVV.